This TCR beta chain came from a study of cytomegalovirus exposure and HLA in healthy donors (dated by TCRdb to about 2017). Regarding the research as a whole: The 670 or so repertoires of the first cohort and the 120 validation repertoires were produced on the same platform, according to a later analysis. Besides the first cohort of about 730 subjects, a separate validation cohort made up of 120 different subjects was used. The study was designed to test whether signatures of past pathogen exposure could be identified by cataloging public T cell receptors. To predict cytomegalovirus infection status, the study combined high-throughput TCR immunosequencing, statistical association of individual TCRs with disease status, and machine learning.

The donors belonged to the validation cohort of under 150 subjects, which was separate from the approximately 700-subject first cohort. Of note for this clone: It lacks a known antigen. It has no much larger one-base neighbor in the sample; base qualities were not kept.

The receptor library was made with the immunoSEQ multiplex PCR assay. Concerning the study's data processing: A statistical classification framework was built to diagnose cytomegalovirus status from the catalog of TCR beta chain sequences. TCRdb provides this immuneACCESS table in a form limited to in-frame rearrangements. Some clones are lacking; in checked studies, under half of them reflect an unresolved V gene, and why the rest are absent is not known. D and trimming come from the DNA, and the V and J calls and clone size come from that table. Within this sample are some 200,000 clones, with more than 65% of them counted one time only. Around 15% of the sample is held by the ten biggest clonotypes. Findings and caveats that apply to the study as a whole: Across donors, most TCR sequences were observed very rarely, whereas some public TCRs were present in many individuals. A total of 164 TCR beta chains were listed by the study as associated with cytomegalovirus. All 120 or so repertoires were used to score co-occurrence in the validation cohort in a later analysis, because that analysis had no HLA typing for the cohort. In both the original and validation cohorts, the classifier was reported to diagnose cytomegalovirus status with high specificity and sensitivity. It was suggested by the authors that the approach could potentially be generalized to other disease states and immunological phenotypes. In a later analysis, TCRs clustered in the first cohort were found to also tend to co-occur in the 100 to 150 validation repertoires, with around 94% of cluster scores above 0. In vitro tests confirmed that a few of the cytomegalovirus-associated TCR beta chains recognize cytomegalovirus antigens.

The TCR sequence derives from a woman in her twenties or thirties in good health and CMV-seropositive. Sequenced sample: PBMCs.

The sequenced DNA is TGTGCCAGCAGTTACTCGGGACAGGGGACGGCCGGGGAGCTGTTTTTT. It translates as CASSYSGQGTAGELFF. The rearranged chain carries TRBV6-5 and TRBJ2-2; TRBD1 agrees with 10 junctional bases. The germline V gene encodes CDR1 MNHEY and CDR2 SVGAGI. From the cysteine through the phenylalanine, the CDR3 covers 16 amino acids. Here the CDR3 DNA is all that survives: 48 bases in frame from base 1. The germline V and J ends show losses of 0 bases and 6 bases respectively, and no gene match explains 4 bases of the junction.